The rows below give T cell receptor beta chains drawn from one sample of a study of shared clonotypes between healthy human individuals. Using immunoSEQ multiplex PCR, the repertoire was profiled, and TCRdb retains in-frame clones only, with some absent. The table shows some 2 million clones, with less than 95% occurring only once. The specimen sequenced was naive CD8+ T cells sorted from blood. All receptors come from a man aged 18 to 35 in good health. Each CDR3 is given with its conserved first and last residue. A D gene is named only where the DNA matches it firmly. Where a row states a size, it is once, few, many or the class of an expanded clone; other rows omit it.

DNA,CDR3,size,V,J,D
TGTGCCAGCAGTTCCTCCGTCCAGGGACATGGCTACACCTTC,CASSSSVQGHGYTF,.,TRBV27,TRBJ1-2,.
TGTGCCAGCAGGTTAGCTGGAGGCTCCTACGAGCAGTACTTC,CASRLAGGSYEQYF,.,TRBV27,TRBJ2-7,.
TGTGCCAGCAGCTTAGAAAAGGACTTGAACACTGAAGCTTTCTTT,CASSLEKDLNTEAFF,.,TRBV7-6,TRBJ1-1,.
TGTGCCAGCAGCTTGGACTCGTACGAGCAGTTCTTC,CASSLDSYEQFF,.,TRBV5-6,TRBJ2-1,.
TGTGCCACCAGATCCCCCCGACAGGGAACCACCGGGGAGCTGTTTTTT,CATRSPRQGTTGELFF,.,TRBV15,TRBJ2-2,TRBD1
TGTGCCAGCAGTGAACCCACATTTGCAGCCTCCTATAATTCACCCCTCCACTTT,CASSEPTFAASYNSPLHF,once,TRBV6-1,TRBJ1-6,.
TGTGCCAGCAGACAAGGGGGCTACACTGAAGCTTTCTTT,CASRQGGYTEAFF,.,TRBV6-5,TRBJ1-1,TRBD1
TGTGCCAGCAGCTCATCTCCTCCCTCCGAGCAGTACTTC,CASSSSPPSEQYF,.,TRBV7-2,TRBJ2-7,.
TGTGCCAGCAGTGAGGGGAGCTCTGGAAACACCATATATTTT,CASSEGSSGNTIYF,.,TRBV2,TRBJ1-3,.
TGTGCCAGCAGCCCACTAGCGGGGGGGTACAATGAGCAGTTCTTC,CASSPLAGGYNEQFF,.,TRBV6-5,TRBJ2-1,TRBD2
TGTGCTAGTGGTTTGGTAGCGGGAGGGTACGAGCAGTACTTC,CASGLVAGGYEQYF,.,TRBV12-5,TRBJ2-7,TRBD2
TGTGCCAGCAATATGGGGGGCTCCGGGGAGCTGTTTTTT,CASNMGGSGELFF,.,TRBV5-5,TRBJ2-2,.
TGCGCCAGCAGCCATTCCGGGACATCCCCCTACGAGCAGTACTTC,CASSHSGTSPYEQYF,.,TRBV4-1,TRBJ2-7,.
TGCGCCAGCAGCCAAGAGAAAGGAGATACGCAGTATTTT,CASSQEKGDTQYF,.,TRBV4-3,TRBJ2-3,.
TGTGCCACCAGCAGAGATTCCCTAGCGGGAGGTTACGAGCAGTACTTC,CATSRDSLAGGYEQYF,.,TRBV15,TRBJ2-7,TRBD2
TGTGCCAGCAGCCCCTCCCTAGCGGCCCAGTTCTTC,CASSPSLAAQFF,.,TRBV11-2,TRBJ2-1,TRBD2
TGTGCCAGCAGCTTAAGGGACAGTCTCTACGAGCAGTACTTC,CASSLRDSLYEQYF,.,TRBV13,TRBJ2-7,TRBD1
TGTGCCAGCAGCGTAGGCGAGGGACAAGAGACCCAGTACTTC,CASSVGEGQETQYF,.,TRBV9,TRBJ2-5,.
TGTGCCATCAGTGAGAACCGGGACAGCTATAATTCACCCCTCCACTTT,CAISENRDSYNSPLHF,.,TRBV10-3,TRBJ1-6,TRBD1
TGTGCCAGCAGTCACGGACTAGTCGGCGAGCAGTACTTC,CASSHGLVGEQYF,.,TRBV27,TRBJ2-7,TRBD2
TGCAGTGCTAGAGTGGGGACAGCCCCTCCGTTC,CSARVGTAPPF,.,TRBV20-1,TRBJ1-2,TRBD1
TGTGCCACCTCATTACAGGGCGCCTACGAGCAGTACTTC,CATSLQGAYEQYF,.,TRBV27,TRBJ2-7,.
TGCAGCGTGCTTAGCGGGGGGGCCTACGAGCAGTACTTC,CSVLSGGAYEQYF,.,TRBV29-1,TRBJ2-7,TRBD2
TGTGCCAGCAGCTTGGTCGCCCGGATGAACACCGGGGAGCTGTTTTTT,CASSLVARMNTGELFF,few,TRBV5-6,TRBJ2-2,.
TGCGCCAGCAGCCCGACTAGAGGGGCCGGCTACGAGCAGTACTTC,CASSPTRGAGYEQYF,.,TRBV4-1,TRBJ2-7,.
TGTGCCAGCAGTGGTAGCGGGGGGCATAGCACAGATACGCAGTATTTT,CASSGSGGHSTDTQYF,.,TRBV6-1,TRBJ2-3,TRBD2
TGTGCCAGCAGCTTTGAGGAGGGGGGTTCACCCCTCCACTTT,CASSFEEGGSPLHF,.,TRBV12-1,TRBJ1-6,.
TGTGCCAGCAGCCCGTTCCGGGGAAGGACCGGGGAGCTGTTTTTT,CASSPFRGRTGELFF,.,TRBV7-2,TRBJ2-2,.
TGTGCCAGCAGCTTAGCGCTGGCTTTGAATTCACCCCTCCACTTT,CASSLALALNSPLHF,.,TRBV7-8,TRBJ1-6,.
TGTGCCAGCTTGGGACAGGAGGGGCGGACCCAGTACTTC,CASLGQEGRTQYF,.,TRBV6-5,TRBJ2-5,TRBD1
TGTGCCAGCAGTTCTCCCCTCCGGCAGTACTTC,CASSSPLRQYF,few,TRBV27,TRBJ2-7,.
TGCGCCAGCAGCTTGTCCTTCAACAGGGCTACTGAAGCTTTCTTT,CASSLSFNRATEAFF,.,TRBV5-1,TRBJ1-1,.
TGCGCCAGCAGCAGTTGGACAGGGGGCTTAGCTGACACTGAAGCTTTCTTT,CASSSWTGGLADTEAFF,.,TRBV5-1,TRBJ1-1,TRBD1
TGTGCCAGCAGTTTTAGGCGCACAGATACGCAGTATTTT,CASSFRRTDTQYF,.,TRBV28,TRBJ2-3,.
TGTGCCAGCAGTGACTCGGCTGGGGACTATGGCTACACCTTC,CASSDSAGDYGYTF,.,TRBV6-4,TRBJ1-2,.
TGTGCCAGCAGTACCAATGATTTGGTCTTAAAAGAGACCCAGTACTTC,CASSTNDLVLKETQYF,.,TRBV13,TRBJ2-5,.
TGTGCCAGCAGCTCCTCCACGGATTCAGGGGGCCACGGCCGGGAGACCCAGTACTTC,CASSSSTDSGGHGRETQYF,.,TRBV11-2,TRBJ2-5,TRBD1
TGTGCCTGGAGTGAGGAGGGGACTTCGCAGTATTTT,CAWSEEGTSQYF,.,TRBV30,TRBJ2-3,.
TGTGCCAGCAGCTTAGCGACTAGCGGGGAAACCTACAATGAGCAGTTCTTC,CASSLATSGETYNEQFF,.,TRBV7-9,TRBJ2-1,TRBD2
TGTGCCAGCAGTTTGGGCTCTTTGAGAGAGACCCAGTACTTC,CASSLGSLRETQYF,.,TRBV28,TRBJ2-5,.